Shown below are 9 T cell receptor beta chains from a single sample sequenced in a study of CD8+CD57+ T cells in acquired aplastic anemia (dated by TCRdb to about 2018). The listed sequencing device is Illumina HiSeq 2000. Genomic DNA was used as template for profiling of TCR beta VDJ combinations and CDR3 sequences. TCRdb handled the public reads itself, with Q25 trimming in fastp and clone calling in MiXCR, and kept productive beta chains. All rows with the same CDR3 protein become a single entry with the most common DNA and genes. In all, the sample holds 200,000 or so distinct CDR3 sequences, and under 70% of those were seen once. Under 60% of the sample is taken by the ten largest. The source material was sorted CD4+, CD8+, or CD8+CD57+ T cells (not recorded which) from PBMCs. All receptors come from a human donor with severe aplastic anemia or a healthy control (not recorded which).

The chain joins TRBV29-1 to TRBJ2-1, with 11 bases matching TRBD2. Germline V CDR1 and CDR2: SQVTM, ANQGSEA. Unmatched junction bases numbered 9, after V lost 2 bases and J lost 9 bases. The CDR3 spans 15 residues. The CDR3 here is CSVESGLAGGSEQFF. DNA of the CDR3: TGCAGCGTTGAAAGTGGCCTAGCGGGGGGCAGTGAGCAGTTCTTC.

In its sample, this clonotype was seen once. The chain employs TRBV5-5 and TRBJ2-1; D gene ambiguous. CDR1 and CDR2 (germline): SGHKS, YYEKEE (reference sequence). The CDR3 runs to 13 residues. Trimming stripped 4 bases from V and 12 bases from J, with 17 bases between. This CDR3 is CASSPASWHGQFF. CDR3 sequence (DNA): TGTGCCAGCAGCCCAGCCTCGTGGCACGGGCAGTTCTTC.

The rearrangement uses TRBV30 and TRBJ2-2, with D possibly being TRBD1 or TRBD2 (6 bases each). Trimming pared 3 bases from V and 4 bases from J, leaving 15 bases between. Germline CDR1 reads GTSNPN; CDR2 reads SVGIG (reference sequence). The CDR3 runs 15 residues. The CDR3: CAWRTTGRFTGELFF. CDR3 bases: TGTGCCTGGAGAACCACAGGGAGGTTCACCGGGGAGCTGTTTTTT.

V is TRBV20-1 and J is TRBJ2-1; D is ambiguous. The CDR3 runs to 15 residues. The germline V gene has CDR1 DFQATT and CDR2 SNEGSKA (reference sequence). The V end lost 3 bases, the J end lost 6 bases, and 18 bases lay between the germline ends. The CDR3 loop reads CSARDPATTINEQFF. The CDR3 DNA follows: TGCAGTGCTAGGGACCCAGCCACAACTATCAATGAGCAGTTCTTC.

Comment on this clonotype: The CDR3 does not end in the conserved phenylalanine or tryptophan, so this is likely a read error. The V gene is TRBV2, the J gene TRBJ2-5; D not resolved. The CDR3 has 10 amino acids. Per the germline V gene, CDR1 is SNHLY and CDR2 is FYNNEI. The CDR3 protein is CASKWETQYS. The CDR3 DNA is TGTGCTAGCAAATGGGAGACCCAGTACTCC.

Of note for this clonotype: A read error may explain this, as a much larger clone is one base away. The chain links TRBV27 to TRBJ1-6; D not resolved. The V and J ends lost 3 bases and 5 bases respectively, with 8 bases between them. The CDR3 runs 14 residues. The germline gives CDR1 MNHEY, CDR2 SMNVEV (reference sequence). As DNA, the CDR3 is TGTGCCAGCAGTTTCGGAGTCCATAATTCACCCCTCCACTTT. This sequence encodes CASSFGVHNSPLHF.

There are a few counts of this clonotype. The V and J genes are TRBV12-3 or TRBV12-4 and TRBJ1-1; D may be TRBD1 (5 bases). This CDR3 is 14 amino acids long. V was shortened by 4 bases and J by 3 bases, with 12 bases between the two germline ends. The CDR3 region is CASSSYDSHTEAFF. Written as DNA, the CDR3 is TGTGCCAGCAGTTCCTACGACAGTCACACTGAAGCTTTCTTT.

This clonotype has at least ten counts. This chain links TRBV6-2 or TRBV6-3 with TRBJ1-2, with a weak D call TRBD1 (5 bases). Germline lookup yields CDR1 MNHEY and CDR2 SVGEGT. The CDR3 contains 12 residues. The CDR3 protein is CVRGEQVGGYTF. CDR3 nucleotides: TGTGTCCGAGGGGAGCAGGTCGGGGGCTACACCTTC.

This sequence joins TRBV10-3 and TRBJ1-2; 11 bases line up with TRBD1. This CDR3 region has 16 residues. Per germline, CDR1 ENHRY and CDR2 SYGVKD. With 3 bases clipped from V and 5 bases from J, the junction kept 8 bases outside the gene matches. CDR3 residues: CAISEGDRGSRYGYTF. The DNA of the CDR3 is TGTGCCATCAGTGAAGGGGACAGGGGGTCGAGGTATGGCTACACCTTC.